Following are 22 T cell receptor beta chains from one sample sequenced in a study of neurological immune-mediated disorders (dated 2019 in TCRdb). The method behind the library was 5' RACE. These reads were obtained on an Illumina HiSeq 2500. TCRdb reanalyzed the raw reads on its own, using fastp at Q25 for trimming and MiXCR for clone calling, and kept in-frame beta chains. Entries are consolidated by CDR3 protein sequence, retaining the most common genes and DNA. Across this sample there are 46,000 or so distinct CDR3 sequences, with around 4.5% seen only once. About 6% of the sample is held by the ten biggest clonotypes. Sequences were obtained from PBMCs. Receptors originate from a woman aged 60-75 years with multiple sclerosis.

Ten or more counts support this clonotype. A junction end diverges from the germline sequence, so it may reflect a read error. The CDR3 DNA sequence: TGTGCCAGCAGCGCAATCGACTCAGGACCCCTAGCTTTT. This sequence encodes CASSAIDSGPLAF. The V and J genes are TRBV7-9 and TRBJ1-5, with D hard to call. CDR3 length: 13 residues. Germline V gene sequence: CDR1 SEHNR, CDR2 FQNEAQ (reference sequence).

This clonotype was seen ten or more times. The gene calls are TRBV20-1 and TRBJ1-2; TRBD1 might be the D (5 bases). The germline V gene encodes CDR1 DFQATT and CDR2 SNEGSKA (reference sequence). This CDR3 is 14 amino acids long. Trimming shortened V by 5 bases and J by 2 bases, and 15 bases separated the two germline ends. This chain's CDR3 is CSAYSDRLNYGYTF. Here the CDR3 DNA reads TGCAGTGCTTATTCTGACAGACTGAACTATGGCTACACCTTC.

In this sample, this clonotype turned up many times. The rearrangement uses TRBV24-1 and TRBJ2-3, with 7 bases identical to TRBD1. In germline, CDR1 is KGHDR, CDR2 SFDVKD. With 8 bases clipped from V and 0 bases from J, the junction kept 4 bases outside the gene matches. This CDR3 has 14 amino acids. CDR3 nucleotide sequence: TGTGCCACCAAGGACAGGACCAGCACAGATACGCAGTATTTT. It is translated as CATKDRTSTDTQYF.

This clonotype was detected a few times. The rearrangement uses TRBV4-2 and TRBJ2-1; maybe TRBD1 (6 bases). Germline V gene data show CDR1 as LGHNA and CDR2 as YNFKEQ. There are 12 residues in the CDR3. Trimming took 6 bases from V and 8 from J, leaving 11 bases between them. The CDR3 loop reads CASRYRADEQFF. The CDR3 nucleotides read TGTGCCAGCAGGTACAGGGCGGATGAGCAGTTCTTC.

Many counts were recorded for this clonotype. V and J are TRBV20-1 and TRBJ1-4, with D tentatively TRBD1 (6 bases). The CDR3 totals 12 residues. V dropped 5 bases and J dropped 7 bases, with 11 bases sitting between them. Looked up from germline, CDR1 is DFQATT and CDR2 is SNEGSKA (reference sequence). As DNA, the CDR3 is TGCAGTGCTTTACAGGGAAGTGAAAAACTGTTTTTT. Residues: CSALQGSEKLFF.

At least ten counts were recorded for this clonotype. CDR3 sequence reads: CATGTGVHEQYF. Here the CDR3 DNA reads TGTGCCACCGGGACAGGGGTCCACGAGCAGTACTTC. V and J are TRBV28 and TRBJ2-7, with TRBD1 matching 10 bases. Trimming took 10 bases from V and 5 from J; bases not matched to a gene: 5. The CDR3 loop spans 12 amino acids. The germline gives CDR1 MDHEN, CDR2 SYDVKM.

This clonotype was seen more than once but under ten times. This chain joins TRBV5-1 and TRBJ2-3; the D is unclear. Deletions cut 0 bases from V and 1 base from J, with 9 bases between. Per germline, CDR1 SGHRS and CDR2 YFSETQ. The CDR3 loop spans 15 amino acids. CDR3: CASSLGVSGTDTQYF. CDR3 sequence (DNA): TGCGCCAGCAGCTTGGGGGTTTCGGGCACAGATACGCAGTATTTT.

This clonotype was recorded at least ten times. This chain links TRBV11-2 with TRBJ1-2, with TRBD1 as a possible D gene (5 bases). Germline V gene data show CDR1 as SGHAT and CDR2 as FQNNGV. This CDR3 comprises 13 residues. The V end lost 5 bases, the J end lost 3 bases, and 10 bases lay between the germline ends. The CDR3 DNA reads as TGTGCCAGCAGCCTCCAGGGCCACTATGGCTACACCTTC. It codes for CASSLQGHYGYTF.

This clonotype was observed a few times. This chain links TRBV5-1 with TRBJ1-4; 7 nucleotides agree with TRBD1. Germline-derived CDR1 and CDR2 are SGHRS and YFSETQ. J gave up 7 bases and V 2 bases, and 5 bases lay outside the gene matches. The CDR3 runs 14 residues. The CDR3 loop reads CASSFNRDSEKLFF. The CDR3 coding sequence is TGCGCCAGCAGCTTCAACCGGGACAGTGAAAAACTGTTTTTT.

In this sample, this clonotype turned up a few times. This chain links TRBV27 with TRBJ1-1; D unclear. The germline V gene encodes CDR1 MNHEY and CDR2 SMNVEV (reference sequence). CDR3 size: 15 residues. The V gene lost 5 bases and the J gene lost 4 bases, with 17 bases spanning the gap. CDR3 in amino acids: CASSPVRSRATEAFF. Written as DNA, the CDR3 is TGTGCCAGCAGTCCGGTTCGGTCCCGCGCCACTGAAGCTTTCTTT.

Ten or more counts support this clonotype. This chain joins TRBV9 and TRBJ1-2, with TRBD1 as a possible D gene (6 bases). CDR3 length: 17 amino acids. V lost 6 bases, J lost 1 base, and 22 bases lay in between. From germline, CDR1 is SGDLS and CDR2 YYNGEE. DNA of the CDR3: TGTGCCAGCACCAAAAGGTGGGGGCCAGGGAATAACTATGGCTACACCTTC. It translates to CASTKRWGPGNNYGYTF.

Many counts were recorded for this clonotype. The chain is built from TRBV20-1 and TRBJ2-7; D may be TRBD2 (5 bases). CDR1 DFQATT and CDR2 SNEGSKA come from the germline V gene (reference sequence). The CDR3 contains 14 residues. V shed 1 base and J shed 7 bases, with 17 bases lying between them. The CDR3 nucleotides are TGCAGTGCTAGAGTTGGCCGGGGTATTGGGGAGCAGTACTTC. It is translated as CSARVGRGIGEQYF.

This clonotype was counted many times. The CDR3: CASSAGQRGTEAFF. The DNA of the CDR3 is TGTGCCAGCAGCGCCGGACAGAGAGGCACTGAAGCTTTCTTT. The rearrangement joins TRBV9 to TRBJ1-1, with a tentative D call TRBD1 (6 bases). The CDR3 is 14 residues long. Germline V gives CDR1 SGDLS, CDR2 YYNGEE. V lost 3 bases and J 4 bases, leaving 13 bases between the germline ends.

The chain recombines TRBV4-1 with TRBJ2-2; D possibly corresponds to TRBD1 (5 bases). Trimming left V 1 base short and J 6 bases short, with 15 bases between. The V gene's germline CDR1 is MGHRA and CDR2 YSYEKL. This CDR3 spans 16 amino acids. CDR3 protein: CASSQGSPGWPGELFF. The CDR3 nucleotides are TGCGCCAGCAGCCAAGGATCTCCAGGGTGGCCCGGGGAGCTGTTTTTT.

This clonotype showed up just a few times. The J gene is TRBJ1-2, the V gene TRBV18; D may be TRBD1 (5 bases). The V gene's germline CDR1 is KGHSH and CDR2 LQKENI. There are 12 residues in the CDR3. V lost 4 bases to trimming and J lost 4 bases, with 7 bases between them. The CDR3 nucleotides are TGTGCCAGCTCACAAGACAGCTATGGCTACACCTTC. Translated: CASSQDSYGYTF.

This clonotype was counted at least ten times. The chain has TRBV29-1 and TRBJ2-5, with D perhaps matching TRBD2 (7 bases). The CDR3 length is 14 residues. The germline V gene encodes CDR1 SQVTM and CDR2 ANQGSEA. V lost 7 bases and J 5 bases, leaving 20 bases between the germline ends. CDR3 nucleotides: TGCAGCGCCCTAGGGGGGGCCGTAGGGGAGACCCAGTACTTC. Translated, it gives CSALGGAVGETQYF.

The table lists this clonotype with many counts. CDR3 amino acids: CASSRTRGTGRSNEQFF. In DNA, the CDR3 is TGTGCCAGCAGCCGAACTCGTGGGACAGGGAGGTCCAATGAGCAGTTCTTC. The chain combines TRBV7-2 with TRBJ2-1; 9 positions agree with TRBD1. Trimming took 5 bases from V and 6 from J; bases not matched to a gene: 14. The germline V gene has CDR1 SGHTA and CDR2 FQGNSA. The CDR3 is 17 residues long.

In its sample, this clonotype was seen a few times. The chain joins TRBV7-9 to TRBJ1-2; D gene unclear. This CDR3 is 14 amino acids long. Germline V gene data show CDR1 as SEHNR and CDR2 as FQNEAQ (reference sequence). Between the trimmed V and J ends, which lost 1 base and 4 bases, there was a span of 10 bases. CDR3 sequence (DNA): TGTGCCAGCAGCTTAGTTGTTACTGGCTATGGCTACACCTTC. This codes for CASSLVVTGYGYTF.

This clonotype was observed at least ten times. The chain uses TRBV20-1 and TRBJ2-2; the D gene is possibly TRBD1 (6 bases). Per germline, CDR1 DFQATT and CDR2 SNEGSKA (reference sequence). The V end lost 4 bases, the J end lost 5 bases, and 14 bases lay between the germline ends. This CDR3 is built from 14 residues. The CDR3 reads CSATGVLGTGELFF. CDR3 DNA sequence: TGCAGTGCTACAGGGGTCTTGGGTACCGGGGAGCTGTTTTTT.

This clonotype was recorded at least ten times. The genes are TRBV20-1 and TRBJ2-3; D may be TRBD1 (5 bases). Germline V CDR1 and CDR2: DFQATT, SNEGSKA (reference sequence). CDR3 length: 13 residues. The V and J ends lost 5 bases and 0 bases respectively, with 9 bases between them. CDR3 region: CSAVGQSTDTQYF. CDR3 sequence (DNA): TGCAGTGCTGTCGGACAAAGCACAGATACGCAGTATTTT.

There are many counts of this clonotype. CDR3: CASSPGLAGEAETQYF. CDR3 nucleotide sequence: TGCGCCAGCAGCCCGGGACTAGCGGGAGAAGCAGAGACCCAGTACTTC. V usage is TRBV5-1 and J usage is TRBJ2-5; 14 bases match TRBD2. CDR1 is SGHRS and CDR2 is YFSETQ in the germline V gene. This CDR3 has 16 residues. V shed 4 bases, J shed 4 bases, and the junction held 6 bases outside the gene matches.

This clonotype was counted ten times or more. The V gene is TRBV5-1, the J gene TRBJ2-2, with TRBD1 identical over 8 bases. The germline CDR1 and CDR2 sequences are SGHRS and YFSETQ. Trimming at V came to 4 bases and at J to 7 bases, leaving 9 bases not matched to a gene. This CDR3 is built from 15 residues. The CDR3 region is CASSVGRGPLGELFF. CDR3 bases: TGCGCCAGCAGCGTGGGCAGGGGGCCCCTCGGGGAGCTGTTTTTT.